This T cell receptor (beta chain) came from a study of blood T cell repertoires in COVID-19. The assay was immunoSEQ multiplex PCR, and TCRdb's table has in-frame clones only and misses some. The table includes about 30,000 clones, around 90% detected once. The CDR3 is 16 amino acids. Between the trimmed V and J ends, which lost 5 bases and 9 bases, there was a span of 23 bases. Germline-derived CDR1 and CDR2 are SGHVS and FNYEAQ. The receptor was isolated from a man aged 55 to 70 with active COVID-19. Sequencing was performed on peripheral blood. The V and J genes are TRBV7-6 and TRBJ2-1, with D possibly TRBD1 on 6 matching bases. The CDR3: CASSIKGTPPLGEQFF. DNA for the CDR3: TGTGCCAGCAGCATTAAAGGGACACCTCCCTTGGGTGAGCAGTTCTTC.